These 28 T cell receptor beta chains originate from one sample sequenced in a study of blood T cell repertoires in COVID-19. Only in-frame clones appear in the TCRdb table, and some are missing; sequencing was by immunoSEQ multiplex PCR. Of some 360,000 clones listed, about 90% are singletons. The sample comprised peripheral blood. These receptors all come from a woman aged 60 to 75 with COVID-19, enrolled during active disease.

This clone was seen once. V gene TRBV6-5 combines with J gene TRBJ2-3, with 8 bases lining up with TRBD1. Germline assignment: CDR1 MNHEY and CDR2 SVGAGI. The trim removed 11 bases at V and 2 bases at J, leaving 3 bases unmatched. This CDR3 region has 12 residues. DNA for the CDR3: TGTGCCGTGACAGGGGACACAGATACGCAGTATTTT. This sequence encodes CAVTGDTDTQYF.

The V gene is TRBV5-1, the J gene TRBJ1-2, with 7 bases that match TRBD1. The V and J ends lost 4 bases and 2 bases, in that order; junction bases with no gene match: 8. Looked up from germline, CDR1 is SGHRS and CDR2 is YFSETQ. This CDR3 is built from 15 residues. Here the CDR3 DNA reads TGCGCCAGCAGCCAAGGAGACAGGGCCAACTATGGCTACACCTTC. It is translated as CASSQGDRANYGYTF. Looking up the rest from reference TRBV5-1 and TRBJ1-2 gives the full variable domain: KAGVTQTPRYLIKTRGQQVTLSCSPISGHRSVSWYQQTPGQGLQFLFEYFSETQRNKGNFPGRFSGRQFSNSRSEMNVSTLELGDSALYLCASSQGDRANYGYTFGSGTRLTVV.

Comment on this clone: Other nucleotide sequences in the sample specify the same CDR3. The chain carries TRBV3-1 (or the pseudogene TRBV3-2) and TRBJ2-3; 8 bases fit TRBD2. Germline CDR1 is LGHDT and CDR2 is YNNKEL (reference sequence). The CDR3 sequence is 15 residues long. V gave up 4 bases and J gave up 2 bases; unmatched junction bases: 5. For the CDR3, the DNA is TGTGCCAGCAGCCCCACTAGCGGCTCCACAGATACGCAGTATTTT. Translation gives CASSPTSGSTDTQYF.

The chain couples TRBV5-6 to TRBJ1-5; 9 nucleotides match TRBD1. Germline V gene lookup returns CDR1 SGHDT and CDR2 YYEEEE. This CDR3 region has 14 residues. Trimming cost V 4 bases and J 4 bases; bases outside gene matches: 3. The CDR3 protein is CASSRDRGNQPQHF. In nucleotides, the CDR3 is TGTGCCAGCAGCCGCGACAGGGGGAATCAGCCCCAGCATTTT.

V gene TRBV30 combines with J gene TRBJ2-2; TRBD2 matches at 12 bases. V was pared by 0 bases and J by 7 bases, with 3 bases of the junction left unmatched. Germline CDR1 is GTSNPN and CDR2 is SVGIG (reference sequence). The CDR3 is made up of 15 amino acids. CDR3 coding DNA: TGTGCCTGGAGTGTCGAACTAGCGGGGGGCGGGGAGCTGTTTTTT. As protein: CAWSVELAGGGELFF. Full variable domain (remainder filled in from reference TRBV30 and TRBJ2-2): SQTIHQWPATLVQPVGSPLSLECTVEGTSNPNLYWYRQAAGRGLQLLFYSVGIGQISSEVPQNLSASRPQDRQFILSSKKLLLSDSGFYLCAWSVELAGGGELFFGEGSRLTVL.

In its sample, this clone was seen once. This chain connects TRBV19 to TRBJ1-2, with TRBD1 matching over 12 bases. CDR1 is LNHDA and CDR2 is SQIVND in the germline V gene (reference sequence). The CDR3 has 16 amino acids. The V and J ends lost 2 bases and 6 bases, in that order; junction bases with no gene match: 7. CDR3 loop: CASSITGTGGADGYTF. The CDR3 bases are TGTGCCAGTAGTATAACCGGGACAGGGGGCGCCGATGGCTACACCTTC.

The CDR3 is CASSGAYPYGYTF. The DNA for the CDR3 is TGTGCCAGCTCAGGGGCCTACCCTTATGGCTACACCTTC. This chain links TRBV18 with TRBJ1-2; D is possibly TRBD1 (5 bases). CDR3 length: 13 residues. V lost 5 bases to trimming and J lost 5 bases, with 12 bases between them. Germline-derived CDR1 and CDR2 are KGHSH and LQKENI.

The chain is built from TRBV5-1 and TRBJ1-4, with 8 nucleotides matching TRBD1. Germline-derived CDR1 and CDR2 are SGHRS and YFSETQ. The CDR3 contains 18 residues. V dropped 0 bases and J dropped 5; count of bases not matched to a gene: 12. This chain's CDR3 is CASSLVQGAGRRNEKLFF. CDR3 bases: TGCGCCAGCAGCTTGGTCCAGGGGGCCGGGCGAAGAAATGAAAAACTGTTTTTT.

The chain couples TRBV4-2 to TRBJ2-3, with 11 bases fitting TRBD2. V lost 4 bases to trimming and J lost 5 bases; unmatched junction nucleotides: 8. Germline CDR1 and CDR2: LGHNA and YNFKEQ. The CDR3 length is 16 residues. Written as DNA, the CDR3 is TGTGCCAGCAGCCCGAGCACTAGCGGGGGAAGAGATACGCAGTATTTT. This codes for CASSPSTSGGRDTQYF.

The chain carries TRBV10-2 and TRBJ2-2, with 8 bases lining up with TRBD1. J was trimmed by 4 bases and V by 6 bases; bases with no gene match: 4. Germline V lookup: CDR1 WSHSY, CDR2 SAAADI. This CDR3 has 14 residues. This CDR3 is CASRGQGATGELFF. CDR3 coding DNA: TGCGCCAGCAGGGGCCAGGGGGCCACCGGGGAGCTGTTTTTT.

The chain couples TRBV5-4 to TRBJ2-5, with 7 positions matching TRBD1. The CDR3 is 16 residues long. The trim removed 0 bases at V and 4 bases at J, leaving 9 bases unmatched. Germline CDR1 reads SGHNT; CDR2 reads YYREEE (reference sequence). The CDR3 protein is CASSLAGRGLGETQYF. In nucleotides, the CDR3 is TGTGCCAGCAGCTTGGCCGGCAGGGGGTTAGGAGAGACCCAGTACTTC.

The CDR3 bases are TGTGCCAGCTCAGTTATTCGGGGTAGCAATCAGCCCCAGCATTTT. Translating gives CASSVIRGSNQPQHF. The chain has TRBV6-5 and TRBJ1-5; unclear D gene. Per the germline V gene, CDR1 is MNHEY and CDR2 is SVGAGI. Trimming took 8 bases from V and 0 from J, leaving 14 bases between them. The CDR3 consists of 15 residues.

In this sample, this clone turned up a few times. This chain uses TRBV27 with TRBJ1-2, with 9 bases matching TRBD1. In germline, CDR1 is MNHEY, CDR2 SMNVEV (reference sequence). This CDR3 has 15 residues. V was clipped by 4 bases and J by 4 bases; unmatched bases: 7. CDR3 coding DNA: TGTGCCAGCAGTTCCACAGGGGGCTTCAGCTATGGCTACACCTTC. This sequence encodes CASSSTGGFSYGYTF.

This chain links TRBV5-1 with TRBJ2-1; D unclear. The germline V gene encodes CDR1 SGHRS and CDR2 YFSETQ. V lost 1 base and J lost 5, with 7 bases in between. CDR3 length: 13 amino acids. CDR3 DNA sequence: TGCGCCAGCAGCTTGACGAGCAACAATGAGCAGTTCTTC. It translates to CASSLTSNNEQFF.

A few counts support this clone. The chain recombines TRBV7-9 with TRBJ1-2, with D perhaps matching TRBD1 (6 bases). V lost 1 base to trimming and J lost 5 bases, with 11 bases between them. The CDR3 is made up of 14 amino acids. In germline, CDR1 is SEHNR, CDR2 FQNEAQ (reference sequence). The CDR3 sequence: CASSLDTGMYGYTF. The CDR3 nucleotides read TGTGCCAGCAGCTTAGATACAGGGATGTATGGCTACACCTTC.

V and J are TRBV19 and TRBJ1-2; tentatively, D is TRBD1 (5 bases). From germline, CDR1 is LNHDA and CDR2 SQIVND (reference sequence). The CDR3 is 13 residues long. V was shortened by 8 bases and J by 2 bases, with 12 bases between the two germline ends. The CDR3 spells CASRDGGNYGYTF. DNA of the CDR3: TGTGCCAGTCGAGACGGGGGAAACTATGGCTACACCTTC.

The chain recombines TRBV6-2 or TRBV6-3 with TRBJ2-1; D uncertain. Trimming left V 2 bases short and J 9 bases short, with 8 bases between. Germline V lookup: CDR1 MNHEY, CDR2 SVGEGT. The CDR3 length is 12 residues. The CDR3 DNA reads TGTGCCAGCAGTTACGTAGCTGGTGAGCAGTTCTTC. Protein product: CASSYVAGEQFF.

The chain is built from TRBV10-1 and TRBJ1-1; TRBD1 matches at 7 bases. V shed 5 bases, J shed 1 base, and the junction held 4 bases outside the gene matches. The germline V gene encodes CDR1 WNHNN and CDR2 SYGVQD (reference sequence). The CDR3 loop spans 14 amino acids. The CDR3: CASSLTGTNTEAFF. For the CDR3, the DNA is TGCGCCAGCAGTTTGACAGGGACGAACACTGAAGCTTTCTTT.

The CDR3 here is CASSQDRVRSPLHF. The CDR3 nucleotides are TGTGCCAGCAGCCAAGACAGGGTTAGGTCACCCCTCCACTTT. The chain employs TRBV6-5 and TRBJ1-6; TRBD1 matches 7 bases. Germline trimming cut 6 bases from V and 10 bases from J; bases unmatched to any gene: 9. Germline V lookup: CDR1 MNHEY, CDR2 SVGAGI. The CDR3 spans 14 residues.

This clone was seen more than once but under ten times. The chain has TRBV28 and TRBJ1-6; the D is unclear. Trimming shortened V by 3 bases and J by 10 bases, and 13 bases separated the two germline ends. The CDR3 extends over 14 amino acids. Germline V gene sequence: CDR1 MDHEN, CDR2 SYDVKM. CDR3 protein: CASSFPLLPSPLHF. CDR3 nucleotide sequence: TGTGCCAGCAGTTTCCCTTTGCTACCCTCACCCCTCCACTTT. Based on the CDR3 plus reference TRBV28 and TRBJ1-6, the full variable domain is DVKVTQSSRYLVKRTGEKVFLECVQDMDHENMFWYRQDPGLGLRLIYFSYDVKMKEKGDIPEGYSVSREKKERFSLILESASTNQTSMYLCASSFPLLPSPLHFGNGTRLTVT.

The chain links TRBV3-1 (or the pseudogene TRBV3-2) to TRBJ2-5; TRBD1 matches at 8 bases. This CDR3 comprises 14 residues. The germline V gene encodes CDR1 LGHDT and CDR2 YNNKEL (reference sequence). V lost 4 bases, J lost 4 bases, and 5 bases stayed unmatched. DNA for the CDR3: TGTGCCAGCAGCCCTGGGACAGGAAGAGAGACCCAGTACTTC. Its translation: CASSPGTGRETQYF.

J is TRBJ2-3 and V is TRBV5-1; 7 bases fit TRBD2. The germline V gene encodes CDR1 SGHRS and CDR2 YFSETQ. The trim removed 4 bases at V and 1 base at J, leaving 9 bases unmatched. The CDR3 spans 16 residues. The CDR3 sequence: CASSTDRGRGTDTQYF. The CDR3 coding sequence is TGCGCCAGCAGCACAGACCGGGGGAGGGGCACAGATACGCAGTATTTT.

The CDR3 is CASTSDRRYGYTF. As DNA, the CDR3 is TGTGCCAGTACCTCCGACAGGAGGTATGGCTACACCTTC. The chain carries TRBV19 and TRBJ1-2; tentative D call: TRBD1 (6 bases). This CDR3 has 13 residues. V gave up 7 bases and J gave up 5 bases, with 14 bases separating them. CDR1 is LNHDA, CDR2 SQIVND, per germline (reference sequence).

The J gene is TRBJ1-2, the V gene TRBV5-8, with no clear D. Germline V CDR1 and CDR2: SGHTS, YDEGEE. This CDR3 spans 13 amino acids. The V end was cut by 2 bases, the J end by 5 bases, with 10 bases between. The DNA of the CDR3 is TGTGCCAGCAGCTTAGACATATCTTATGGCTACACCTTC. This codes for CASSLDISYGYTF.

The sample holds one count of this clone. The chain's CDR3 is CASSRNPIQGNYGYTF. The DNA of the CDR3 is TGTGCCAGCAGTAGGAATCCTATCCAGGGTAACTATGGCTACACCTTC. This chain joins TRBV2 and TRBJ1-2; D might be TRBD1 (5 bases). Germline CDR1 reads SNHLY; CDR2 reads FYNNEI. Trimming pared 5 bases from V and 1 base from J, leaving 17 bases between. The CDR3 consists of 16 residues.

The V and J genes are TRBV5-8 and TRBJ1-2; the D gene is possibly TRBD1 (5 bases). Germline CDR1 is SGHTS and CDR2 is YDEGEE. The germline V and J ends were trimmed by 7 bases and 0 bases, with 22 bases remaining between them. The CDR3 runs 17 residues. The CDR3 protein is CASGWPEGQGANYGYTF. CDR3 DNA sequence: TGTGCCAGCGGATGGCCGGAGGGTCAGGGAGCTAACTATGGCTACACCTTC.

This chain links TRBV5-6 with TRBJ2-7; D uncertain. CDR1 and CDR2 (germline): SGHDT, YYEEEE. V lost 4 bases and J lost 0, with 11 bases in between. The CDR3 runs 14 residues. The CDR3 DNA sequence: TGTGCCAGCAGCCTAGACGGAAACTCCTACGAGCAGTACTTC. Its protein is CASSLDGNSYEQYF.

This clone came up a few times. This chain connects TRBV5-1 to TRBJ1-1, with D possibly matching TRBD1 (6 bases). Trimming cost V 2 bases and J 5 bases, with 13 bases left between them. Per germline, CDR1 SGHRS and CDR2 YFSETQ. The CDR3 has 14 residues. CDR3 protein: CASSLQGQMTEAFF. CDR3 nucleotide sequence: TGCGCCAGCAGCTTACAGGGCCAGATGACTGAAGCTTTCTTT. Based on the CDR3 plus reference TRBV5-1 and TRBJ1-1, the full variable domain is KAGVTQTPRYLIKTRGQQVTLSCSPISGHRSVSWYQQTPGQGLQFLFEYFSETQRNKGNFPGRFSGRQFSNSRSEMNVSTLELGDSALYLCASSLQGQMTEAFFGQGTRLTVV.